A single sample is the source of the 7 T cell receptor beta chains below, sequenced in a study of shared T cell receptors in the human thymus. Only in-frame clones appear in the TCRdb table, and some are missing; sequencing was by immunoSEQ multiplex PCR. The data show under 850,000 clones, roughly 90% seen once. These data were also reused for a study on human thymus T cells.

The sequenced material came from thymocytes. The receptors come from a boy less than two years old with a congenital heart defect.

The chain links TRBV28 to TRBJ1-5; 8 nucleotides line up with TRBD1. The CDR3 is 17 residues long. Germline trimming cut 2 bases from V and 1 base from J; bases unmatched to any gene: 7. Germline CDR1 MDHEN, CDR2 SYDVKM. The chain's CDR3 is CASSLRETGESNQPQHF. CDR3 coding DNA: TGTGCCAGCAGTTTAAGGGAGACAGGGGAGAGCAATCAGCCCCAGCATTTT. Filled out from reference TRBV28 and TRBJ1-5, the complete variable domain reads DVKVTQSSRYLVKRTGEKVFLECVQDMDHENMFWYRQDPGLGLRLIYFSYDVKMKEKGDIPEGYSVSREKKERFSLILESASTNQTSMYLCASSLRETGESNQPQHFGDGTRLSIL.

The chain employs TRBV6-5 and TRBJ2-1; D not resolved. Germline V gene lookup returns CDR1 MNHEY and CDR2 SVGAGI. V was pared by 6 bases and J by 1 base, with 13 bases between. This CDR3 contains 15 residues. CDR3 in amino acids: CASRAQPVSYNEQFF. The DNA of the CDR3 is TGTGCCAGCAGAGCCCAACCCGTTTCCTACAATGAGCAGTTCTTC.

V usage is TRBV5-6 and J usage is TRBJ2-2; unclear D gene. Germline values: CDR1 SGHDT, CDR2 YYEEEE. Trimming stripped 1 base from V and 0 bases from J, with 19 bases between. The CDR3 length is 19 residues. The CDR3 is CASSLNLLQNRANTGELFF. In DNA, the CDR3 is TGTGCCAGCAGCTTGAATCTTCTACAGAACCGCGCGAACACCGGGGAGCTGTTTTTT.

This chain connects TRBV7-2 to TRBJ2-3; weak D call: TRBD2 (9 bases). Germline V gives CDR1 SGHTA, CDR2 FQGNSA. Trimming removed 6 bases from V and 3 bases from J, with 25 bases in between. The CDR3 has 18 amino acids. The CDR3 DNA sequence: TGTGCCAGCAGACTCGGGGCGGCTAGCGGGACAGGAACAGATACGCAGTATTTT. Encoded protein: CASRLGAASGTGTDTQYF.

V is TRBV4-1 and J is TRBJ2-1, with TRBD2 identical over 10 bases. The V gene end was trimmed by 4 bases and the J gene end by 7 bases; junction bases not matched to a gene: 10. CDR3 length: 16 residues. Germline loops: CDR1 MGHRA, CDR2 YSYEKL. The CDR3 sequence is CASSLEASGSENEQFF. As DNA, the CDR3 is TGCGCCAGCAGCCTCGAGGCTAGCGGGAGCGAGAATGAGCAGTTCTTC.

This chain links TRBV11-3 with TRBJ1-2, with D perhaps TRBD1 (6 bases). Trimming pared 3 bases from V and 5 bases from J, leaving 7 bases between. Germline V gene lookup returns CDR1 SGHNT and CDR2 YENEEA. The CDR3 spans 12 residues. The CDR3: CASSFRGYGYTF. The CDR3 coding sequence is TGTGCCAGCAGCTTTAGGGGGTATGGCTACACCTTC.

V gene TRBV4-2 combines with J gene TRBJ2-7, with unresolved D. This CDR3 comprises 18 residues. Germline CDR1 is LGHNA and CDR2 is YNFKEQ. V was clipped by 1 base and J by 1 base, with 20 bases between them. CDR3 nucleotide sequence: TGTGCCAGCAGCCAAGTCGCGCCCGCCGGAGACTGGTCCTACGAGCAGTACTTC. Amino acids: CASSQVAPAGDWSYEQYF.